Listed below are T cell receptor beta chains from one sample, sequenced in a study of CD8 T cells in Susac syndrome. MiXCR was run by TCRdb on the immunoSEQ multiplex PCR reads, yielding one entry per CDR3 protein. The sample holds roughly 160,000 distinct CDR3 sequences, roughly 95% seen once. Sequencing was performed on CD4+ T cells from PBMCs. The source of these receptors is a human donor with Susac syndrome. CDR3s include the opening cysteine and the closing phenylalanine or tryptophan. A D gene is named only where the DNA matches it firmly. Clone sizes are given selectively: once, few, many, or a class where the clone is expanded.

CDR3nt | CDR3aa | j_gene | abundance | d_gene | v_gene | len
TGTGCCAGCAGCTTAGTGGTATCTTTAGCGGGGCTCAGCTCCTACGAGCAGTACTTC | CASSLVVSLAGLSSYEQYF | TRBJ2-7 | NA | TRBD2 | TRBV7-8 | 19
TGCAGTGCTAGGCAGGGGGCTGGCAATCAGCCCCAGCATTTT | CSARQGAGNQPQHF | TRBJ1-5 | NA | TRBD1 | TRBV20-1 | 14
TGCGCCAGCAGCTTGAAATCTGACAGATTCACAGATACGCAGTATTTT | CASSLKSDRFTDTQYF | TRBJ2-3 | NA | NA | TRBV5-1 | 16
TGTGCCAGCAGTTATTCTCACGAGCAGTACTTC | CASSYSHEQYF | TRBJ2-7 | NA | NA | TRBV6-9 | 11
TGTGCCAGCAGCCAAGATCTCGGAGGGGGAGGGTATGGCTACACCTTC | CASSQDLGGGGYGYTF | TRBJ1-2 | NA | NA | TRBV4-2 | 16
TGTGCCAGCAGCAAAATCCCGGATAGCAATCAGCCCCAGCATTTT | CASSKIPDSNQPQHF | TRBJ1-5 | once | NA | TRBV27 | 15
TGTGCCAGCAGCTCTATACTAGCGGGAGGGCGTGAGCAGTTCTTC | CASSSILAGGREQFF | TRBJ2-1 | NA | TRBD2 | TRBV7-9 | 15
TGTGCCAGCAGCCAAAGGGCGGAAGAGACCCAGTACTTC | CASSQRAEETQYF | TRBJ2-5 | NA | NA | TRBV3-1 | 13
TGTGCCTGGAGAGGCCCGCTCCACGGGACCTCCTACGAGCAGTACTTC | CAWRGPLHGTSYEQYF | TRBJ2-7 | NA | NA | TRBV30 | 16
TGTGCCAGCAGGTTAGACAGCTCTGGGGCCAACGTCCTGACTTTC | CASRLDSSGANVLTF | TRBJ2-6 | NA | NA | TRBV7-3 | 15
TGCAGTGCCGAAAGAGGGGACGCATTCAATGAGCAGTTCTTC | CSAERGDAFNEQFF | TRBJ2-1 | NA | NA | TRBV20-1 | 14
TGTGCCAGCAGCCCTAGCGGGGCCAAAGAGACCCAGTACTTC | CASSPSGAKETQYF | TRBJ2-5 | NA | TRBD2 | TRBV11-2 | 14
TGCAGTTGGGGGTCCCATGAGACCCAGTACTTC | CSWGSHETQYF | TRBJ2-5 | NA | NA | TRBV29-1 | 11
TGCAGCGTTGAAGGGACGGGGAACACTGAAGCTTTCTTT | CSVEGTGNTEAFF | TRBJ1-1 | NA | NA | TRBV29-1 | 13
TGCAGTGCTAGAGATGGTGCAAACATTCAGTACTTC | CSARDGANIQYF | TRBJ2-4 | NA | NA | TRBV20-1 | 12
TGCAGTGCTAGAGTTAAAGGCGGGAGGAGCTCCTACGAGCAGTACTTC | CSARVKGGRSSYEQYF | TRBJ2-7 | NA | TRBD2 | TRBV20-1 | 16
TGCAGCGTCCGGCGTGCCGGGGACAGGGTTGAAGCTTTCTTT | CSVRRAGDRVEAFF | TRBJ1-1 | NA | TRBD1 | TRBV29-1 | 14
TGTGCCAGCAGTTCCACAGGCACCTACGAGCAGTACTTC | CASSSTGTYEQYF | TRBJ2-7 | NA | NA | TRBV12-3/TRBV12-4 | 13
TGCAGTGCTAGATCTGGGAGCACAGATACGCAGTATTTT | CSARSGSTDTQYF | TRBJ2-3 | NA | NA | TRBV20-1 | 13
TGCGCCAGCAGTCCTAAGACCTCCTCTGGGGCCAACGTCCTGACTTTC | CASSPKTSSGANVLTF | TRBJ2-6 | NA | NA | TRBV4-3 | 16
TGCAGTGCTAGACATACCAAGGCGGGACTAGATAGCAATCAGCCCCAGCATTTT | CSARHTKAGLDSNQPQHF | TRBJ1-5 | NA | NA | TRBV20-1 | 18
TGTGCCAGCAGCCTGACAGGGGGAAAGAATTCACCCCTCCACTTT | CASSLTGGKNSPLHF | TRBJ1-6 | NA | TRBD1 | TRBV3-1 | 15
TGCAGCGTTGGGGGGGTTGGACTTAACTATGGCTACACCTTC | CSVGGVGLNYGYTF | TRBJ1-2 | NA | NA | TRBV29-1 | 14
TGTGCCAGCAGCCCTTTACGTTCTAAAACCTCCTACGAGCAGTACTTC | CASSPLRSKTSYEQYF | TRBJ2-7 | NA | NA | TRBV7-6 | 16
TGCAGCGCTAAGGACTCCATTAACTATGGCTACACCTTC | CSAKDSINYGYTF | TRBJ1-2 | NA | NA | TRBV29-1 | 13
TGTGCCAGCAGTAGACCTAGCGGGGTCGGTAAAGCGCAAGAGACCCAGTACTTC | CASSRPSGVGKAQETQYF | TRBJ2-5 | NA | TRBD2 | TRBV6-1 | 18
TGTGCCAGCAGTGACGACCTCTTTGAGGGGAAGCTCTTT | CASSDDLFEGKLF | TRBJ1-1 | NA | NA | TRBV2 | 13
TGTGCCACCAGCAGAAGGACAGGCCTTTCCTACAATGAGCAGTTCTTC | CATSRRTGLSYNEQFF | TRBJ2-1 | once | TRBD1 | TRBV15 | 16
TGCGCCAGCAGCTTGGGCGGGATGACAGATACGCAGTATTTT | CASSLGGMTDTQYF | TRBJ2-3 | NA | NA | TRBV5-1 | 14
TGTGCCAGCAGCTTCACAGGGGCTGGGCCCCAGCATTTT | CASSFTGAGPQHF | TRBJ1-5 | once | TRBD1 | TRBV7-2 | 13
TGCAGTGCTACGGATTCCACAGGGAGGCGCAATGAGCAGTTCTTC | CSATDSTGRRNEQFF | TRBJ2-1 | NA | NA | TRBV20-1 | 15
TGCAGTGCTGATAGCGGGGGGACCAATGAGCAGTTCTTC | CSADSGGTNEQFF | TRBJ2-1 | NA | TRBD2 | TRBV20-1 | 13
TGCAGTGCAGTACGGGGGTCAGATACGCAGTATTTT | CSAVRGSDTQYF | TRBJ2-3 | NA | NA | TRBV20-1 | 12
TGTGCCAGCAGCGTGTCCCTTAGCAATCAGCCCCAGCATTTT | CASSVSLSNQPQHF | TRBJ1-5 | NA | NA | TRBV7-2 | 14
TGCAGTGCTAGAGATCCAGGACTCGGCTACACCTTC | CSARDPGLGYTF | TRBJ1-2 | NA | NA | TRBV20-1 | 12
TGCAGTGCCCCCGGAATTGGTCTTGGTTTGAGCAATCAGCCCCAGCATTTT | CSAPGIGLGLSNQPQHF | TRBJ1-5 | NA | NA | TRBV20-1 | 17
TGCAGCGCTGACCCAGGGACAGATACGCAGTATTTT | CSADPGTDTQYF | TRBJ2-3 | NA | NA | TRBV29-1 | 12
TGCAGCGTTGAAGATAGCGCGTATTACAATGAGCAGTTCTTC | CSVEDSAYYNEQFF | TRBJ2-1 | NA | NA | TRBV29-1 | 14
TGTGCCAGCAAGGGTTTGGCTACTGGGGCCAACGTCCTGACTTTC | CASKGLATGANVLTF | TRBJ2-6 | NA | NA | TRBV2 | 15
TGTGCCAGCAGCCCGCCCACAGGGCGGCAAGAGACCCAGTACTTC | CASSPPTGRQETQYF | TRBJ2-5 | NA | NA | TRBV7-9 | 15
TGTGCCAGCATCTTGGACAGTAATCAGCCCCAGCATTTT | CASILDSNQPQHF | TRBJ1-5 | NA | NA | TRBV7-9 | 13
TGTGCCATCAGTGGAAGGACTAGTACTTTAGGAGAGACCCAGTACTTC | CAISGRTSTLGETQYF | TRBJ2-5 | NA | TRBD2 | TRBV10-3 | 16
TGTGCCAGCAGTTTCGTAGAATTCAGCACAGATACGCAGTATTTT | CASSFVEFSTDTQYF | TRBJ2-3 | NA | NA | TRBV12-3/TRBV12-4 | 15
TGCGCCAGCAGCTTGACGGGGGGTTTTGTCGGAGGCTACACCTTC | CASSLTGGFVGGYTF | TRBJ1-2 | NA | NA | TRBV5-1 | 15
TGTGCCACCAGCAGAGATTACCCAGCATCTGGGGCCAACGTCCTGACTTTC | CATSRDYPASGANVLTF | TRBJ2-6 | once | NA | TRBV15 | 17
TGTGCCAGCAGCTTAGGACGGCTCGATCAGCCCCAGCATTTT | CASSLGRLDQPQHF | TRBJ1-5 | NA | NA | TRBV7-8 | 14